The source of this TCR beta chain is a study of STAT3 mutations in large granular lymphocyte leukemia. Study at large: Among longitudinally sequenced T-LGLL patients, roughly half had canonical activating STAT3 mutations detected.

Whole-study results and caveats: Every T-LGLL patient had at least one immunodominant TCRbeta clonotype. After therapy, about 35% of the 18 patients switched clonotypes, all new clones STAT3 wild type.

Assay: immunoSEQ multiplex PCR; the TCRdb copy retains only in-frame clones and omits some. Of 30,000 to 35,000 clones listed, roughly 80% were seen once; the top ten hold about 32%. The germline V gene encodes CDR1 SGHVS and CDR2 FQNEAQ. V was cut by 1 base and J by 0 bases, with 10 bases left in between. The CDR3 extends over 15 amino acids. A word on this clone: The target antigen is unknown.

The TCR comes from a woman aged 45-60 years with T-cell large granular lymphocyte leukemia. Some clones in this sample may be carry-over from other donors' samples. The chain carries TRBV7-8 and TRBJ2-7; D could derive from TRBD1 or TRBD2 (5 bases each). The source material was peripheral blood mononuclear cells. CDR3 DNA: TGTGCCAGCAGCTTAGTTGCAGGGACCTCCTACGAGCAGTACTTC. Its translation: CASSLVAGTSYEQYF.